The 23 T cell receptor beta chains below were found in one sample sequenced in a study of cytomegalovirus exposure and HLA in healthy donors. The PCR employed 60 Vbeta primers together with 13 Jbeta primers. TCRdb's table, derived via immunoSEQ multiplex PCR, lists solely in-frame clones and lacks some. Of approximately 38,000 clones in the sample, 65% to 90% were seen once. Input material: PBMCs. These receptor sequences come from a woman between 18 and 29 years old in good health and CMV-seropositive.

The chain recombines TRBV10-2 with TRBJ2-7, with 9 bases lining up with TRBD1. J lost 3 bases, V lost 8 bases, and 8 bases had no gene match. Per germline, CDR1 WSHSY and CDR2 SAAADI. The CDR3 sequence is 14 residues long. The CDR3 DNA is TGCGCCAGCGGGGGGACAGGGCCCCTCTACGAGCAGTACTTC. It yields the protein CASGGTGPLYEQYF.

The chain couples TRBV18 to TRBJ2-1, with D perhaps matching TRBD1 (5 bases). The V end was cut by 4 bases, the J end by 5 bases, with 24 bases between. Germline V gene lookup returns CDR1 KGHSH and CDR2 LQKENI. The CDR3 sequence is 18 residues long. The CDR3: CASSQISGLGAGDNEQFF. In DNA form, the CDR3 reads TGTGCCAGCTCACAGATTTCCGGGCTTGGGGCCGGCGACAATGAGCAGTTCTTC.

This clone was recorded only once. J is TRBJ2-2 and V is TRBV19, with TRBD1 identical over 11 bases. Germline V gives CDR1 LNHDA, CDR2 SQIVND (reference sequence). J lost 4 bases, V lost 8 bases, and 9 bases had no gene match. The CDR3 totals 16 residues. DNA for the CDR3: TGTGCCAGTTCGGCGGACAGGGGGCTGGGCACCGGGGAGCTGTTTTTT. As protein: CASSADRGLGTGELFF.

This chain uses TRBV7-3 with TRBJ2-7, with D tentatively TRBD2 (6 bases). CDR3 size: 16 residues. CDR1 SGHTA and CDR2 FQGTGA come from the germline V gene. The ends were cut back, 5 bases at V and 8 bases at J, with 25 bases in the middle. CDR3 sequence: CASSPGPGEPSGQQYF. CDR3 nucleotides: TGTGCCAGCAGCCCCGGGCCCGGGGAACCCAGCGGGCAGCAGTACTTC.

The gene calls are TRBV5-1 and TRBJ2-3; tentatively, D is TRBD2 (6 bases). V was shortened by 4 bases and J by 0 bases, with 27 bases between the two germline ends. The V gene's germline CDR1 is SGHRS and CDR2 YFSETQ. The CDR3 has 20 amino acids. The CDR3 region has the DNA TGCGCCAGCAGCCGACCCACCGACCCCCAGATGGGGACTAGCACAGATACGCAGTATTTT. This sequence encodes CASSRPTDPQMGTSTDTQYF.

This clone occurred a few times. V is TRBV6-5 and J is TRBJ2-7; TRBD2 aligns across 11 bases. The germline V gene encodes CDR1 MNHEY and CDR2 SVGAGI. The CDR3 spans 14 residues. Trimming took 6 bases from V and 7 from J; bases not matched to a gene: 8. The CDR3 DNA is TGTGCCAGCAGCGTCGTTAGCGGGGGGGCGGAGCAGTACTTC. It codes for CASSVVSGGAEQYF.

J is TRBJ2-7 and V is TRBV25-1; 13 nucleotides align to TRBD2. Trimming took 2 bases from V and 5 from J; bases not matched to a gene: 3. Germline V gene data show CDR1 as MGHDK and CDR2 as SYGVNS. The CDR3 is 15 residues long. The CDR3 reads CASSETTSGRNEQYF. In DNA, the CDR3 is TGTGCCAGCAGTGAAACGACTAGCGGGAGGAACGAGCAGTACTTC.

As DNA, the CDR3 is TGTGCCAGCAGCGCGGGGGGGTACTTTAGCACAGATACGCAGTATTTT. Its translation: CASSAGGYFSTDTQYF. The chain joins TRBV9 to TRBJ2-3; 8 bases map to TRBD2. Germline V CDR1 and CDR2: SGDLS, YYNGEE. The CDR3 contains 16 residues. With 3 bases clipped from V and 0 bases from J, the junction kept 6 bases outside the gene matches.

This chain connects TRBV7-8 to TRBJ2-3, with D perhaps matching TRBD2 (7 bases). The germline CDR1 and CDR2 sequences are SGHVS and FQNEAQ. The CDR3 contains 14 residues. Trimming took off 5 bases at V and 6 bases at J, with 15 bases between the two ends. CDR3 amino acids: CASSPQGRDDTQYF. Written as DNA, the CDR3 is TGTGCCAGCAGCCCGCAGGGGAGGGACGATACGCAGTATTTT.

The chain joins TRBV5-1 to TRBJ2-5; 7 nucleotides line up with TRBD2. The J call is doubtful: the DNA matches TRBJ2-7 better. The CDR3 is 14 amino acids. In germline, CDR1 is SGHRS, CDR2 YFSETQ. The CDR3 coding sequence is TGCGCCAGCAGCTCCTCGGGGGGTCCTTACGAGCAGTACTTC. It codes for CASSSSGGPYEQYF.

The genes are TRBV19 and TRBJ2-5; no clear D gene. The CDR3 sequence is 14 residues long. The V end lost 3 bases, the J end lost 4 bases, and 12 bases lay between the germline ends. CDR1 is LNHDA and CDR2 is SQIVND in the germline V gene (reference sequence). The CDR3 bases are TGTGCCAGTAGTATCTCCGCCACTACAGAGACCCAGTACTTC. As protein: CASSISATTETQYF. The variable domain in full, with the rest retrieved from reference TRBV19 and TRBJ2-5, is DGGITQSPKYLFRKEGQNVTLSCEQNLNHDAMYWYRQDPGQGLRLIYYSQIVNDFQKGDIAEGYSVSREKKESFPLTVTSAQKNPTAFYLCASSISATTETQYFGPGTRLLVL.

The gene calls are TRBV5-4 and TRBJ1-2, with 7 nucleotides matching TRBD1. Germline V lookup: CDR1 SGHNT, CDR2 YYREEE (reference sequence). This CDR3 region has 12 residues. J gave up 4 bases and V 4 bases, and 1 base lay outside the gene matches. CDR3 sequence: CASSGTAYGYTF. CDR3 nucleotides: TGTGCCAGCAGCGGGACAGCCTATGGCTACACCTTC.

The CDR3 region has the DNA TGCAGCGTTGCAGGGACTAGCGGTTCATCTACCTACGAGCAGTACTTC. Protein product: CSVAGTSGSSTYEQYF. The V and J genes are TRBV29-1 and TRBJ2-7; 11 bases are a match to TRBD2. The V gene's germline CDR1 is SQVTM and CDR2 ANQGSEA. This CDR3 region has 16 residues. The V segment lost 4 bases and the J segment 2 bases; nucleotides outside the gene matches: 10.

The gene calls are TRBV21-1 and TRBJ1-3. TRBV21-1 is described as a pseudogene. There are 21 residues in the CDR3. Here the CDR3 DNA reads TGTGCCAGCAGCAAAGGGGAAAGCGGGGGGAAGGGACGGGACTCTGGAAACACCATATATTTT. It translates to CASSKGESGGKGRDSGNTIYF.

There are a few counts of this clone. The chain employs TRBV27 and TRBJ1-1; tentatively, D is TRBD1 (6 bases). Germline-derived CDR1 and CDR2 are MNHEY and SMNVEV (reference sequence). The CDR3 consists of 13 residues. Trimming shortened V by 5 bases and J by 7 bases, and 14 bases separated the two germline ends. The CDR3 region is CASSVRGAREAFF. DNA for the CDR3: TGTGCCAGCAGTGTCCGGGGGGCGCGTGAAGCTTTCTTT.

The V call is TRBV20-1, the J call TRBJ2-7; D call uncertain. The V end lost 4 bases, the J end lost 6 bases, and 10 bases lay between the germline ends. The V gene's germline CDR1 is DFQATT and CDR2 SNEGSKA (reference sequence). The CDR3 extends over 11 amino acids. CDR3 loop: CSATESGEQYF. The CDR3 DNA reads as TGCAGTGCTACAGAGTCGGGCGAGCAGTACTTC.

The chain recombines TRBV9 with TRBJ2-1; TRBD2 might be the D (6 bases). V lost 0 bases and J 7 bases, leaving 11 bases between the germline ends. Germline V gene sequence: CDR1 SGDLS, CDR2 YYNGEE. The length of the CDR3 is 14 residues. The DNA for the CDR3 is TGTGCCAGCAGCGTAGCCTGGGCGGGAAATGAGCAGTTCTTC. Encoded protein: CASSVAWAGNEQFF.

The chain recombines TRBV11-2 with TRBJ2-3, with 7 bases matching TRBD2. The CDR3 runs to 15 residues. Trimming removed 7 bases from V and 4 bases from J; junction bases left unmatched: 11. Germline CDR1 and CDR2: SGHAT and FQNNGV. The DNA for the CDR3 is TGTGCCAGCACCGTTGACCGGGGGGTAGCAGATACGCAGTATTTT. This translates into CASTVDRGVADTQYF.

The V and J genes are TRBV11-3 and TRBJ2-1; D perhaps matches TRBD1 (6 bases). The germline V gene has CDR1 SGHNT and CDR2 YENEEA. The CDR3 is 13 residues long. Deletions cut 1 base from V and 8 bases from J, with 9 bases between. The CDR3 nucleotides are TGTGCCAGCAGCTTAGTACAGGGAGATGAGCAGTTCTTC. It is translated as CASSLVQGDEQFF.

This clone was found a few times. The chain has TRBV15 and TRBJ2-7; D is unclear. There are 12 residues in the CDR3. Germline CDR1 and CDR2: LNHNV and YYDKDF (reference sequence). Trimming stripped 1 base from V and 3 bases from J, with 4 bases between. CDR3 loop: CATSRAGYEQYF. The CDR3 DNA is TGTGCCACCAGCAGAGCGGGCTACGAGCAGTACTTC.

The rearrangement links TRBV5-4 to TRBJ1-2, with 8 positions matching TRBD1. The germline V gene encodes CDR1 SGHNT and CDR2 YYREEE (reference sequence). The V gene end was trimmed by 4 bases and the J gene end by 2 bases; junction bases not matched to a gene: 7. The CDR3 spans 15 residues. CDR3 bases: TGTGCCAGCAGCCCAGAGACAGGGGTAAACTATGGCTACACCTTC. This encodes CASSPETGVNYGYTF.

This clone was seen a handful of times. The chain links TRBV7-6 to TRBJ2-7; D gene uncertain. The CDR3 is 13 residues long. The germline CDR1 and CDR2 sequences are SGHVS and FNYEAQ. V lost 2 bases and J 6 bases, leaving 11 bases between the germline ends. In DNA, the CDR3 is TGTGCCAGCAGCTTAAGAGCATTTGGCGAGCAGTACTTC. This gives the protein CASSLRAFGEQYF.

The J gene is TRBJ2-5, the V gene TRBV2, with TRBD1 identical over 7 bases. This CDR3 is built from 12 residues. The V segment lost 7 bases and the J segment 7 bases; nucleotides outside the gene matches: 6. CDR1 is SNHLY and CDR2 is FYNNEI in the germline V gene. The CDR3 DNA follows: TGTGCCAGCATCAGGTACAGGGGGACCCAGTACTTC. Protein product: CASIRYRGTQYF.